The 19 T cell receptor beta chains reported below all come from one sample, sequenced in a study of blood T cell repertoires in COVID-19. Method: immunoSEQ multiplex PCR; TCRdb's copy keeps in-frame clones and lacks some. The sample has about 250,000 clones; around 85% are singletons. The source material was PBMCs or T cells enriched from blood (not recorded which). The origin of the receptors is a woman between 50 and 59 years old with acute COVID-19.

The chain combines TRBV4-3 with TRBJ1-2; D perhaps matches TRBD1 (5 bases). CDR3 size: 16 residues. Deletions cut 0 bases from V and 8 bases from J, with 19 bases between. Germline CDR1 LGHNA, CDR2 YSLEER. CDR3 nucleotide sequence: TGCGCCAGCAGCCAAGAAGGAAGGACAAACGTTCTCGGCTACACCTTC. It translates to CASSQEGRTNVLGYTF.

This chain links TRBV5-1 with TRBJ1-1; no reliable D call. Germline loops: CDR1 SGHRS, CDR2 YFSETQ. CDR3 length: 13 amino acids. Deletions cut 4 bases from V and 3 bases from J, with 10 bases between. The CDR3 sequence: CASSPVVYTEAFF. The DNA for the CDR3 is TGCGCCAGCAGCCCGGTGGTCTACACTGAAGCTTTCTTT.

This clone was detected only a few times. The chain employs TRBV19 and TRBJ1-4, with 9 bases fitting TRBD1. The trim removed 3 bases at V and 8 bases at J, leaving 4 bases unmatched. The CDR3 is made up of 14 amino acids. Germline-derived CDR1 and CDR2 are LNHDA and SQIVND (reference sequence). In DNA, the CDR3 is TGTGCCAGTAGTATGGGACAGGGAGGGGAAAAACTGTTTTTT. Translating gives CASSMGQGGEKLFF.

V and J are TRBV4-3 and TRBJ1-4; 7 nucleotides align to TRBD1. The CDR3 spans 17 residues. Germline V gene lookup returns CDR1 LGHNA and CDR2 YSLEER. Trimming removed 3 bases from V and 3 bases from J; junction bases left unmatched: 10. Here the CDR3 reads CASSHADRAEANEKLFF. CDR3 nucleotide sequence: TGCGCCAGCAGCCATGCCGACAGGGCCGAGGCTAATGAAAAACTGTTTTTT.

The rearrangement uses TRBV3-1 (or the pseudogene TRBV3-2) and TRBJ2-3; 7 bases align to TRBD2. After removal of 4 bases from V and 0 bases from J, the junction contained 7 bases not matched to a gene. CDR1 and CDR2 from the germline V gene are LGHDT and YNNKEL (reference sequence). This CDR3 spans 16 amino acids. The CDR3 reads CASSPPSGFSTDTQYF. The CDR3 bases are TGTGCCAGCAGCCCACCTAGCGGATTTAGCACAGATACGCAGTATTTT.

CDR3 in DNA: TGTGCCAGCTCACCGGACAGGACCCCATCTGGCTACACCTTC. Its protein is CASSPDRTPSGYTF. The chain is built from TRBV18 and TRBJ1-2, with TRBD1 matching over 7 bases. The V gene end was trimmed by 3 bases and the J gene end by 7 bases; junction bases not matched to a gene: 8. Germline CDR1 reads KGHSH; CDR2 reads LQKENI. The CDR3 has 14 amino acids.

CDR3 residues: CASSPKGGANTGELFF. CDR3 nucleotides: TGCGCCAGCAGCCCGAAAGGGGGGGCGAACACCGGGGAGCTGTTTTTT. The chain is built from TRBV5-1 and TRBJ2-2; possible D gene TRBD2, 7 bases. Trimming pared 4 bases from V and 0 bases from J, leaving 13 bases between. This CDR3 comprises 16 residues. Germline V lookup: CDR1 SGHRS, CDR2 YFSETQ.

The V call is TRBV7-9, the J call TRBJ1-1; 8 bases match TRBD1. Germline V lookup: CDR1 SEHNR, CDR2 FQNEAQ (reference sequence). The CDR3 sequence is 13 residues long. Germline trimming cut 7 bases from V and 6 bases from J; bases unmatched to any gene: 7. The CDR3 loop is CASTSYRGAEAFF. In DNA, the CDR3 is TGTGCCAGCACCTCTTACAGGGGGGCTGAAGCTTTCTTT.

The gene calls are TRBV4-3 and TRBJ1-3, with TRBD1 as a possible D gene (5 bases). Germline-derived CDR1 and CDR2 are LGHNA and YSLEER. This CDR3 contains 19 residues. The germline V and J ends were trimmed by 0 bases and 0 bases, with 18 bases remaining between them. CDR3 coding DNA: TGCGCCAGCAGCCAAGAAACGGTCAGGGATTCTTACTCTGGAAACACCATATATTTT. Protein product: CASSQETVRDSYSGNTIYF.

The rearrangement joins TRBV12-3 or TRBV12-4 to TRBJ1-1; D is uncertain. The CDR3 is 13 amino acids. V lost 7 bases and J 1 base, leaving 10 bases between the germline ends. Written as DNA, the CDR3 is TGTGCCAGCACCCCGGGGTGGAACACTGAAGCTTTCTTT. It is translated as CASTPGWNTEAFF.

This chain links TRBV5-1 with TRBJ1-2; 7 positions match TRBD1. Germline V CDR1 and CDR2: SGHRS, YFSETQ. The CDR3 contains 15 residues. The V segment lost 3 bases and the J segment 3 bases; nucleotides outside the gene matches: 8. The CDR3, as DNA: TGCGCCAGCAGCTCCACGACAGGGATGGACTATGGCTACACCTTC. Its protein product is CASSSTTGMDYGYTF.

The rearrangement uses TRBV13 and TRBJ1-6; D gene uncertain. V lost 0 bases and J lost 7, with 13 bases in between. This CDR3 is 16 amino acids long. Germline CDR1 is PRHDT and CDR2 is FYEKMQ (reference sequence). The DNA of the CDR3 is TGTGCCAGCAGCTTAGGCAGAGGGTATCACAATTCACCCCTCCACTTT. This sequence encodes CASSLGRGYHNSPLHF.

V usage is TRBV15 and J usage is TRBJ1-2, with 9 bases lining up with TRBD1. Germline CDR1 is LNHNV and CDR2 is YYDKDF (reference sequence). With 1 base clipped from V and 2 bases from J, the junction kept 2 bases outside the gene matches. The CDR3 is 15 amino acids. Here the CDR3 reads CATSRVGTGNYGYTF. CDR3 coding DNA: TGTGCCACCAGCAGAGTCGGGACAGGGAACTATGGCTACACCTTC.

This chain uses TRBV20-1 with TRBJ1-2; 7 bases line up with TRBD1. Germline values: CDR1 DFQATT, CDR2 SNEGSKA (reference sequence). CDR3 length: 13 residues. J lost 6 bases, V lost 3 bases, and 7 bases had no gene match. The CDR3 region has the DNA TGCAGTGCTAGTCTACAGGGGTGGGATGGCTACACCTTC. Amino acid sequence: CSASLQGWDGYTF.

The CDR3 DNA follows: TGTGCCAGCAGCTTGGCAGCGAGCTCCTATAATTCACCCCTCCACTTT. Residues: CASSLAASSYNSPLHF. The chain carries TRBV5-8 and TRBJ1-6, with no clear D. Deletions cut 0 bases from V and 0 bases from J, with 7 bases between. In germline, CDR1 is SGHTS, CDR2 YDEGEE. The length of the CDR3 is 16 residues.

The rearrangement joins TRBV7-9 to TRBJ2-3; D possibly corresponds to TRBD1 (7 bases). In germline, CDR1 is SEHNR, CDR2 FQNEAQ (reference sequence). This CDR3 region has 16 residues. Trimming removed 2 bases from V and 0 bases from J, with 12 bases in between. CDR3 residues: CASSLSSGGSTDTQYF. The CDR3 coding sequence is TGTGCCAGCAGCTTAAGTTCAGGGGGGAGCACAGATACGCAGTATTTT.

The CDR3 nucleotides are TGTGCCAGCCTGACTCTGAAGGGGGGCTACACCTTC. Amino acid sequence: CASLTLKGGYTF. The V call is TRBV6-5, the J call TRBJ1-2; tentative D call: TRBD1 (5 bases). V was trimmed by 8 bases and J by 8 bases, leaving 15 bases between them. The CDR3 sequence is 12 residues long. The germline gives CDR1 MNHEY, CDR2 SVGAGI.

The V call is TRBV20-1, the J call TRBJ1-1; 8 nucleotides align to TRBD1. This CDR3 comprises 11 residues. Trimming at V came to 6 bases and at J to 9 bases, leaving 6 bases not matched to a gene. Germline-derived CDR1 and CDR2 are DFQATT and SNEGSKA (reference sequence). The CDR3 here is CSAHGQGKAFF. Written as DNA, the CDR3 is TGCAGTGCCCACGGACAGGGAAAAGCTTTCTTT.

This clone was observed once. The rearrangement links TRBV24-1 to TRBJ2-7; tentatively, D is TRBD1 (5 bases). The V and J ends lost 6 bases and 3 bases respectively, with 5 bases between them. The CDR3 is 11 residues long. CDR1 KGHDR and CDR2 SFDVKD come from the germline V gene. The CDR3 is CATSQGYEQYF. CDR3 nucleotide sequence: TGTGCCACCAGTCAGGGCTACGAGCAGTACTTC.